This T cell receptor beta chain came from a study of shared clonotypes between healthy human individuals. Whole-study context: There were three CD4 naive, three CD4 memory, two CD8 naive and one CD8 memory plates per donor. Study-wide findings and caveats: Sequencing depth was expected to affect clonotype sharing among donors.

Trimming shortened V by 1 base and J by 2 bases, and 10 bases separated the two germline ends. Germline CDR1 reads SGHRS; CDR2 reads YFSETQ. CDR3 length equals 14 residues. An approximately 210 ng quantity of DNA, tens of thousands of T cell genomes, went into the sorted-subset replicate PCRs. TCRdb's table, derived via immunoSEQ multiplex PCR, lists solely in-frame clones and lacks some. The sample yields about 1.1 million clones, around three quarters seen once. The table lists this clone with a count of one. What it recognizes is unknown. This chain uses TRBV5-1 with TRBJ2-7; D gene uncertain. The origin of this receptor is a man aged 18 to 35 in good health. Some clones in this sample may be carry-over from other donors' samples. The specimen sequenced was memory CD4+ T cells from PBMCs. Specified subset: CD45RA-negative fraction. The CDR3 here is CASSLTAPAYEQYF. The CDR3 region has the DNA TGCGCCAGCAGCTTGACAGCACCGGCCTACGAGCAGTACTTC.